The 25 T cell receptor beta chains reported below all come from one sample, sequenced in a study of cytomegalovirus exposure and HLA in healthy donors. This PCR relied on a set of 60 Vbeta primers and 13 Jbeta primers. Libraries were prepared by immunoSEQ multiplex PCR; TCRdb keeps only in-frame clonotypes and omits some of them. The sample has some 180,000 clones, more than 9.5% seen once. The sequencing input was PBMCs. The receptors come from a man aged 50 to 60 in good health and CMV-seropositive.

The chain links TRBV9 to TRBJ1-3; the D gene is possibly TRBD1 (6 bases). Germline V gene lookup returns CDR1 SGDLS and CDR2 YYNGEE. V was clipped by 2 bases and J by 4 bases, with 10 bases between them. This CDR3 contains 14 residues. CDR3 sequence (DNA): TGTGCCAGCAGCGTCCAGGGGTGGGGAAACACCATATATTTT. Protein: CASSVQGWGNTIYF.

This chain joins TRBV7-9 and TRBJ1-1; tentatively, D is TRBD1 (6 bases). The CDR3 contains 13 residues. Germline-derived CDR1 and CDR2 are SEHNR and FQNEAQ (reference sequence). Trimming cost V 5 bases and J 1 base, with 8 bases left between them. The CDR3 nucleotides read TGTGCCAGCAGCAAACAGGGGAACACTGAAGCTTTCTTT. Translating it yields CASSKQGNTEAFF.

The V and J genes are TRBV10-3 and TRBJ1-2; a possible D gene is TRBD1 (6 bases). Germline values: CDR1 ENHRY, CDR2 SYGVKD. V was trimmed by 2 bases and J by 8 bases, leaving 9 bases between them. The CDR3 consists of 12 residues. The CDR3 loop reads CAISEAGEGYTF. Here the CDR3 DNA reads TGTGCCATCAGTGAGGCAGGGGAAGGCTACACCTTC.

The chain has TRBV7-8 and TRBJ2-1, with 9 bases fitting TRBD1. This CDR3 contains 15 residues. The V segment lost 3 bases and the J segment 4 bases; nucleotides outside the gene matches: 4. CDR1 is SGHVS, CDR2 FQNEAQ, per germline. The CDR3 here is CASSFRDRVYNEQFF. The CDR3 DNA reads TGTGCCAGCAGCTTCCGGGACAGGGTATACAATGAGCAGTTCTTC.

This rearrangement joins TRBV28 to TRBJ1-2; possible D gene TRBD1, 5 bases. V was cut by 5 bases and J by 4 bases, with 20 bases left in between. The CDR3 loop spans 16 amino acids. CDR1 MDHEN and CDR2 SYDVKM come from the germline V gene. CDR3 loop: CASSQRVGTGAYGYTF. The CDR3, as DNA: TGTGCCAGCAGTCAGCGGGTGGGGACGGGAGCCTATGGCTACACCTTC.

V gene TRBV11-3 combines with J gene TRBJ1-1, with 10 bases that match TRBD1. The CDR3 has 15 amino acids. Trimming at V came to 1 base and at J to 4 bases, leaving 3 bases not matched to a gene. Germline V gene data show CDR1 as SGHNT and CDR2 as YENEEA. The CDR3 bases are TGTGCCAGCAGCTTAGTTAGGACAGGGGGCACTGAAGCTTTCTTT. Translation: CASSLVRTGGTEAFF.

CDR3 in DNA: TGTGCCAGCAGCTTAGGCAGGGGGCCGGGTGGCTACACCTTC. Protein product: CASSLGRGPGGYTF. V and J are TRBV7-2 and TRBJ1-2, with 8 bases lining up with TRBD1. Trimming cost V 1 base and J 7 bases; bases outside gene matches: 5. The germline CDR1 and CDR2 sequences are SGHTA and FQGNSA. The CDR3 is 14 amino acids.

This clone appeared a few times. CDR3 amino acids: CASSSSGGFEKLFF. The CDR3, as DNA: TGTGCCAGCAGCTCCTCTGGAGGGTTTGAAAAACTGTTTTTT. The V gene is TRBV5-4, the J gene TRBJ1-4, with D uncertain. The germline CDR1 and CDR2 sequences are SGHNT and YYREEE (reference sequence). CDR3 size: 14 residues. V was trimmed by 3 bases and J by 7 bases, leaving 13 bases between them.

The V gene is TRBV11-2, the J gene TRBJ1-5, with TRBD1 matching 7 bases. This CDR3 has 15 residues. V shed 7 bases and J 4 bases; nucleotides not matched to a gene: 10. Germline-derived CDR1 and CDR2 are SGHAT and FQNNGV. The CDR3 sequence: CASTLNGQANQPQHF. The DNA for the CDR3 is TGTGCCAGCACCCTAAACGGACAGGCTAATCAGCCCCAGCATTTT.

This chain links TRBV27 with TRBJ2-5; 14 nucleotides agree with TRBD2. Per the germline V gene, CDR1 is MNHEY and CDR2 is SMNVEV (reference sequence). The junction had 6 bases not matched to a gene; V was cut back by 5 bases and J by 13 bases. This CDR3 has 13 residues. The CDR3 protein is CASSGPGLAGVYF. In DNA, the CDR3 is TGTGCCAGCAGTGGTCCGGGACTAGCGGGGGTGTACTTC.

This clone was detected a few times. The V gene is TRBV4-2, the J gene TRBJ2-2; 11 nucleotides line up with TRBD2. CDR1 and CDR2 from the germline V gene are LGHNA and YNFKEQ. CDR3 length: 16 amino acids. V dropped 4 bases and J dropped 0; count of bases not matched to a gene: 1. The CDR3 is CASSRLAGTNTGELFF. In DNA form, the CDR3 reads TGTGCCAGCAGCCGACTAGCGGGAACGAACACCGGGGAGCTGTTTTTT.

In this sample, this clone turned up a few times. Mismatch with germline at one junction end may stem from a read error. The chain uses TRBV7-7 and TRBJ2-7; D gene unclear. CDR1 SSHAT and CDR2 FNYEAQ come from the germline V gene (reference sequence). The CDR3 loop spans 15 amino acids. This chain's CDR3 is CASSTPGPRSYEQYF. CDR3 nucleotide sequence: TGTGCTAGCAGCACTCCGGGTCCCAGATCCTACGAGCAGTACTTC. Full variable domain (remainder filled in from reference TRBV7-7 and TRBJ2-7): GAGVSQSPRYKVTKRGQDVTLRCDPISSHATLYWYQQALGQGPEFLTYFNYEAQPDKSGLPSDRFSAERPEGSISTLTIQRTEQRDSAMYRCASSTPGPRSYEQYFGPGTRLTVT.

The chain has TRBV10-3 and TRBJ1-2, with 12 positions matching TRBD1. The junction had 14 bases not matched to a gene; V was cut back by 7 bases and J by 8 bases. Germline CDR1 ENHRY, CDR2 SYGVKD. The CDR3 is 16 residues long. The DNA of the CDR3 is TGTGCCATCACGATTCGGGGGACAGGGGGCGCGGAAGGCTACACCTTC. Translating gives CAITIRGTGGAEGYTF.

The V call is TRBV27, the J call TRBJ2-7, with TRBD2 identical over 12 bases. Germline trimming cut 2 bases from V and 1 base from J; bases unmatched to any gene: 9. This CDR3 is built from 18 residues. The germline CDR1 and CDR2 sequences are MNHEY and SMNVEV (reference sequence). The CDR3 reads CASSLRELAGGPSYEQYF. CDR3 DNA sequence: TGTGCCAGCAGTTTACGGGAACTAGCGGGGGGTCCTTCCTACGAGCAGTACTTC.

The rearrangement uses TRBV6-6 and TRBJ1-2; weak D call: TRBD1 (5 bases). The CDR3 is 16 amino acids. Trimming removed 5 bases from V and 0 bases from J, with 16 bases in between. From germline, CDR1 is MNHNY and CDR2 SVGAGI (reference sequence). The CDR3 region has the DNA TGTGCCAGCAGTAGTACCTTGACAGCTCCTAACTATGGCTACACCTTC. Residues: CASSSTLTAPNYGYTF.

This clone was seen a few times. V usage is TRBV9 and J usage is TRBJ1-3, with D uncertain. CDR1 SGDLS and CDR2 YYNGEE come from the germline V gene. V was pared by 5 bases and J by 1 base, with 16 bases between. The CDR3 extends over 16 amino acids. CDR3 region: CASSALPRRSGNTIYF. In DNA, the CDR3 is TGTGCCAGCAGTGCACTCCCACGCCGATCTGGAAACACCATATATTTT.

There are a few counts of this clone. V is TRBV15 and J is TRBJ1-1; D is unclear. Trimming left V 5 bases short and J 3 bases short, with 13 bases between. The CDR3 sequence is 14 residues long. Germline V lookup: CDR1 LNHNV, CDR2 YYDKDF (reference sequence). The CDR3 loop is CATSDPGRDTEAFF. Here the CDR3 DNA reads TGTGCCACCAGCGACCCAGGAAGAGACACTGAAGCTTTCTTT.

This clone has a handful of counts. The chain couples TRBV6-4 to TRBJ1-6; TRBD1 matches at 7 bases. Germline-derived CDR1 and CDR2 are MRHNA and SNTAGT. The junction had 0 bases not matched to a gene; V was cut back by 3 bases and J by 7 bases. The CDR3 sequence is 13 residues long. Here the CDR3 DNA reads TGTGCCAGCAGTGAACAGGGGAATTCACCCCTCCACTTT. Its protein product is CASSEQGNSPLHF.

This sequence joins TRBV21-1 and TRBJ1-4. TRBV21-1 is a documented pseudogene. This CDR3 is 14 amino acids long. This CDR3 reads CASSNETGSEKLFF. The CDR3 coding sequence is TGTGCCAGCAGCAACGAGACGGGGAGTGAAAAACTGTTTTTT.

This clone was seen more than once but under ten times. The chain is built from TRBV27 and TRBJ2-5; maybe TRBD2 (6 bases). The germline V gene has CDR1 MNHEY and CDR2 SMNVEV (reference sequence). The CDR3 is 14 amino acids. V was cut by 4 bases and J by 2 bases, with 11 bases left in between. The CDR3 nucleotides read TGTGCCAGCAGTTCGGGGGTGGGGCAAGAGACCCAGTACTTC. Protein product: CASSSGVGQETQYF.

CDR3 DNA: TGTGCCAGCAGTTCTTGGGGGCCCAAAGCGGACATTCAGTACTTC. This gives the protein CASSSWGPKADIQYF. The rearrangement uses TRBV27 and TRBJ2-4; a possible D gene is TRBD1 (6 bases). CDR1 MNHEY and CDR2 SMNVEV come from the germline V gene (reference sequence). The ends were cut back, 4 bases at V and 8 bases at J, with 18 bases in the middle. CDR3 length: 15 residues.

The V and J genes are TRBV5-1 and TRBJ2-4, with 9 bases lining up with TRBD1. The CDR3 runs 16 residues. V trimming: 2 bases; J trimming: 6 bases; junction bases outside the gene matches: 9. Germline CDR1 is SGHRS and CDR2 is YFSETQ. The CDR3 region is CASSLRPGQGVNIQYF. CDR3 bases: TGCGCCAGCAGCTTACGACCGGGACAGGGTGTAAACATTCAGTACTTC.

This clone was observed a handful of times. V gene TRBV6-1 combines with J gene TRBJ2-7, with 7 bases lining up with TRBD1. This CDR3 has 16 residues. Germline assignment: CDR1 MNHNS and CDR2 SASEGT. V shed 1 base and J 4 bases; nucleotides not matched to a gene: 10. As DNA, the CDR3 is TGTGCCAGCAGTGAAGAGTACAGGGGACGTATTTACGAGCAGTACGTC. Translation gives CASSEEYRGRIYEQYV.

CDR3 sequence reads: CASSRDRGGGQPQHF. The CDR3 coding sequence is TGTGCCAGCTCAAGGGACAGGGGAGGAGGTCAGCCCCAGCATTTT. The chain carries TRBV18 and TRBJ1-5; 10 bases agree with TRBD1. This CDR3 has 15 amino acids. V shed 5 bases and J 6 bases; nucleotides not matched to a gene: 7. Germline V gene data show CDR1 as KGHSH and CDR2 as LQKENI.

This clone was seen a handful of times. The chain joins TRBV15 to TRBJ2-3; a weak D match, TRBD1 (6 bases). V was pared by 5 bases and J by 0 bases, with 12 bases between. The CDR3 spans 15 residues. The germline gives CDR1 LNHNV, CDR2 YYDKDF (reference sequence). CDR3 sequence reads: CATSLSDSSTDTQYF. CDR3 coding DNA: TGTGCCACCAGCTTATCGGACAGCAGCACAGATACGCAGTATTTT.